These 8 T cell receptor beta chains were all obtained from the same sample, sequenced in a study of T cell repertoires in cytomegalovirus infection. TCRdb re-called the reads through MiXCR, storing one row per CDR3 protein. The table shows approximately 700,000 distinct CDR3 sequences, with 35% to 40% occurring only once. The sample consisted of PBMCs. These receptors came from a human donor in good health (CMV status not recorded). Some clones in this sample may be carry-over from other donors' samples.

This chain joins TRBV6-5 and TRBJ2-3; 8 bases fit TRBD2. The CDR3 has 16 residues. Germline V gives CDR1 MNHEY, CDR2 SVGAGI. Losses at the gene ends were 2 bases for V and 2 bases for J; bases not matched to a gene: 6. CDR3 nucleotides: TGTGCCAGCAGTTACCTCGAGCGGGGGTACACAGATACGCAGTATTTT. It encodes CASSYLERGYTDTQYF.

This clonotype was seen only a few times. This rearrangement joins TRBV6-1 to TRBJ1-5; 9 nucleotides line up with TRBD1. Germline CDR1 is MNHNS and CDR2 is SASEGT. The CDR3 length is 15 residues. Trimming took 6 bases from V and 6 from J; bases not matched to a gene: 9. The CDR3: CASRSQGARFQPQHF. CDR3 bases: TGTGCCAGCAGATCACAGGGGGCAAGGTTTCAGCCCCAGCATTTT.

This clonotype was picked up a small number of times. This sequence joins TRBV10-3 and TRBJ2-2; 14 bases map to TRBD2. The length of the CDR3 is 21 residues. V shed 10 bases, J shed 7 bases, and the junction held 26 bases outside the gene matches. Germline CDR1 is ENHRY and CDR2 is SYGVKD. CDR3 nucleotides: TGTGCCACCGCCGACACGGACATTGGGACTAGCGGGAGATGGTTAGGCGGGGAGCTGTTTTTT. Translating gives CATADTDIGTSGRWLGGELFF.

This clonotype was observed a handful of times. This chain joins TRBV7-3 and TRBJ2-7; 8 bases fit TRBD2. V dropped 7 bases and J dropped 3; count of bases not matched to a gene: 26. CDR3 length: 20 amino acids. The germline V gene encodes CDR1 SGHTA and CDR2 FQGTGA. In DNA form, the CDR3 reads TGTGCCAGCACCACACTCGGGGTAGCGGGGCGGCAGCCTGAACTCTACGAGCAGTACTTC. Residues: CASTTLGVAGRQPELYEQYF.

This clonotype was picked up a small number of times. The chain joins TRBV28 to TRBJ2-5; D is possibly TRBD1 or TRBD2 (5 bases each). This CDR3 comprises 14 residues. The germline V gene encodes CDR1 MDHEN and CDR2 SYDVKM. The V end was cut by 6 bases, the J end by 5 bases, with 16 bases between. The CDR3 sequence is CASRTFRGKETQYF. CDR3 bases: TGTGCCAGCAGAACCTTCCGGGGCAAGGAGACCCAGTACTTC.

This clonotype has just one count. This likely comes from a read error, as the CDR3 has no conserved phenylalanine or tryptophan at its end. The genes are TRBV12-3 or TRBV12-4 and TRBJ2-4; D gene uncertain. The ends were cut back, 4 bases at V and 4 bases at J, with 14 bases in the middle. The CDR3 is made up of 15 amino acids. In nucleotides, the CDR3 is TGTGCCAGCAGTTGGTCACGAGACGGGAAAAACATTCAGTACTTA. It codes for CASSWSRDGKNIQYL.

The CDR3 sequence is CASSLTVVNQPQHF. The CDR3 DNA sequence: TGTGCCAGCAGTTTAACCGTCGTCAATCAGCCCCAGCATTTT. The J gene is TRBJ1-5, the V gene TRBV28, with D hard to call. Germline lookup yields CDR1 MDHEN and CDR2 SYDVKM. V was clipped by 2 bases and J by 3 bases, with 8 bases between them. The CDR3 contains 14 residues.

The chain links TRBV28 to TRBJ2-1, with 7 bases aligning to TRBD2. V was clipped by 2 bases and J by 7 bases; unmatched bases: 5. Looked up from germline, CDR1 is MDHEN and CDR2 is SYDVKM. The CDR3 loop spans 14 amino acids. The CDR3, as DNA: TGTGCCAGCAGTTTAGCGGGAGTAAAAAATGAGCAGTTCTTC. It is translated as CASSLAGVKNEQFF. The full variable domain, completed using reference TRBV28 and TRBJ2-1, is DVKVTQSSRYLVKRTGEKVFLECVQDMDHENMFWYRQDPGLGLRLIYFSYDVKMKEKGDIPEGYSVSREKKERFSLILESASTNQTSMYLCASSLAGVKNEQFFGPGTRLTVL.